The rows below give T cell receptor beta chains drawn from one sample of a study of T cells in Graves' hyperthyroidism and ophthalmopathy. TCRdb reprocessed the multiplex PCR reads with MiXCR, giving one entry per CDR3 protein. This repertoire shows a few hundred thousand distinct CDR3 sequences, around 18% found once; its top ten account for about 48%. What was sequenced was blood. The receptors were sampled from a man aged 40-49 years with Graves' hyperthyroidism. Both conserved end residues are part of each CDR3. D genes are given only for firm matches. Some rows have no size entry. The others give once, few or many, or a class for an expanded clone.

>TRBJ1-1|many|TRBV12-3/TRBV12-4|NA
CASSSGPASLAFF
TGTGCCAGCAGTTCTGGACCAGCCTCCCTAGCTTTCTTT
>TRBJ2-5|many|TRBV28|NA
CASSSPDRGQETQYF
TGTGCCAGCAGTAGCCCGGACAGAGGCCAAGAGACCCAGTACTTC
>TRBJ2-7|many|TRBV7-2|NA
CASSLFEAASHEQYF
TGTGCCAGCAGCTTATTCGAGGCAGCCTCGCACGAGCAGTACTTC
>TRBJ2-5|many|TRBV7-2|NA
CASSLGTTSGQYF
TGTGCCAGCAGCTTAGGGACTACGAGTGGCCAGTACTTC
>TRBJ2-2|NA|TRBV20-1|NA
CSARAVLATNGELFF
TGCAGTGCTAGAGCAGTACTAGCCACGAACGGGGAGCTGTTTTTT
>TRBJ2-7|many|TRBV6-5|TRBD1
CASSYHTGDNEQYF
TGTGCCAGCAGTTACCATACAGGGGACAACGAGCAGTACTTC
>TRBJ1-1|many|TRBV12-3/TRBV12-4|NA
CASRVRGTEAFF
TGTGCCAGCAGGGTCAGGGGCACTGAAGCTTTCTTT
>TRBJ2-1|many|TRBV3-1|NA
CASSQYSSRDNEQFF
TGTGCCAGCAGCCAATACAGCAGCAGGGACAATGAGCAGTTCTTC
>TRBJ1-6|NA|TRBV14|TRBD1
CASSLSGQGSGSPLHF
TGTGCCAGCAGCCTTTCCGGACAGGGTTCGGGTTCACCCCTCCACTTT
>TRBJ2-2|few|TRBV19|NA
CASSIRTATGELFF
TGTGCCAGTAGTATCCGGACAGCCACCGGGGAGCTGTTTTTT
>TRBJ1-2|many|TRBV4-3|TRBD1
CASSRSTGEAHYGYTF
TGCGCCAGCAGCCGTTCTACAGGGGAGGCTCACTATGGCTACACCTTC
>TRBJ1-2|few|TRBV28|NA
CASSYSRAGGYGYTF
TGTGCCAGCAGTTATTCCCGGGCGGGGGGCTATGGCTACACCTTC
>TRBJ2-7|NA|TRBV6-1|TRBD2
CACSRSASGVYEQYF
TGTGCCTGCTCCCGGAGTGCTAGCGGGGTGTACGAGCAGTACTTC
>TRBJ2-1|many|TRBV7-3|TRBD1
CASSSGTGGDEQFF
TGTGCCAGCAGTTCCGGGACAGGGGGCGATGAGCAGTTCTTC
>TRBJ1-4|NA|TRBV4-1|TRBD1
CASSQLWTGGEKLFF
TGCGCCAGCAGCCAACTCTGGACAGGTGGTGAAAAACTGTTTTTT
>TRBJ1-5|many|TRBV5-6|TRBD1
CASSRTGINQPQHF
TGTGCCAGCAGCAGGACAGGCATCAATCAGCCCCAGCATTTT
>TRBJ2-5|NA|TRBV2|NA
CATSETGGAETQYF
TGTGCCACCAGTGAAACGGGGGGCGCAGAGACCCAGTACTTC
>TRBJ2-7|many|TRBV19|TRBD1
CASSTGQGAYEQYF
TGTGCCAGTAGTACGGGACAGGGTGCCTACGAGCAGTACTTC
>TRBJ2-5|NA|TRBV6-2/TRBV6-3|NA
CASSLKPETQYF
TGTGCCAGCAGTTTAAAACCGGAGACCCAGTACTTC
>TRBJ2-7|NA|TRBV19|TRBD1
CATKVGTGARYEQYF
TGTGCCACCAAAGTCGGAACAGGGGCAAGGTACGAGCAGTACTTC
>TRBJ2-5|many|TRBV7-2|NA
CASSSRFTRDNEKTQYF
TGTGCCAGCAGCTCCCGTTTCACTCGGGACAATGAAAAGACCCAGTACTTC
>TRBJ2-5|NA|TRBV28|TRBD2
CATRGASGGGQETQYF
TGTGCAACAAGGGGGGCTAGCGGGGGGGGGCAAGAGACCCAGTACTTC
>TRBJ2-2|NA|TRBV5-8|NA
CASSFSGWNTGELFF
TGTGCCAGCAGCTTCTCGGGGTGGAACACCGGGGAGCTGTTTTTT
>TRBJ1-2|few|TRBV6-1|NA
CASKLGTSTGDGYTF
TGTGCCAGCAAGCTAGGGACATCTACTGGTGATGGCTACACCTTC
>TRBJ2-3|NA|TRBV29-1|TRBD2
CSVASGGPTDTQYF
TGCAGCGTGGCTAGCGGGGGCCCCACAGATACGCAGTATTTT
>TRBJ2-5|NA|TRBV30|NA
CAWSGGPRTQYF
TGTGCCTGGAGTGGGGGCCCGAGGACCCAGTACTTC
>TRBJ1-2|NA|TRBV9|TRBD1
CASKQSGGYYGYTF
TGTGCCAGCAAACAGTCAGGGGGGTACTATGGCTACACCTTC
>TRBJ2-1|many|TRBV11-1|NA
CASTPVSGYNEQFF
TGTGCCAGCACCCCGGTTAGCGGATACAATGAGCAGTTCTTC